Here is one T cell receptor beta chain with its context. The antigen remains unidentified. The ends were cut back, 0 bases at V and 1 base at J, with 14 bases in the middle. The CDR3 runs 17 residues. Germline V gene lookup returns CDR1 MNHEY and CDR2 SMNVEV (reference sequence). This entry comes from a study of shared clonotypes between healthy human individuals. Naive CD8 cells were CD45RO-negative, positively selected for CCR7, excluding terminally differentiated effector memory CD45RA+ cells. The donors, healthy adults who were HIV-negative, had experienced no recent acute infections or vaccinations. Profiled with immunoSEQ multiplex PCR; TCRdb holds only in-frame clones, not every one. The table has around 620,000 clones, roughly 95% seen once; the top ten hold over 0.1%. Broader study findings: Several donors had roughly 5.2% of their naive CD4 clonotypes in common. Non-shared clonotypes were found to have lower generation probabilities than the clonotypes that were shared by all four of the sorted-subset donors. Generally, estimated richness proved larger in naive subsets than it did in memory subsets.

Sequencing used naive CD8+ T cells sorted from blood. The J gene is TRBJ2-3, the V gene TRBV27; weak D call: TRBD2 (7 bases). This receptor was identified in a woman aged 25 to 39 in good health. CDR3 in amino acids: CASSLSGGLIGTDTQYF. The CDR3, as DNA: TGTGCCAGCAGTTTATCGGGGGGGCTAATAGGCACAGATACGCAGTATTTT.